This T cell receptor beta chain comes out of a study of T cells after yellow fever vaccination. TCRdb re-derived calls from the 5' RACE reads in MiXCR, one entry per CDR3 protein. The sample holds some 100,000 distinct CDR3 sequences, roughly 8.2% seen once. Trimming pared 3 bases from V and 0 bases from J, leaving 15 bases between. The CDR3 covers 16 residues. CDR1 is SQVTM and CDR2 is ANQGSEA in the germline V gene. This clonotype was observed at least ten times. The sequence derives from a man aged 18 to 30 who received the YFV17D yellow fever vaccine. The material was CD8+ T cells not binding an NS4B(214-222) dextramer, sorted from PBMCs, obtained around 16 days after the first yellow fever vaccination. V gene TRBV29-1 combines with J gene TRBJ2-1; D remains ambiguous. In nucleotides, the CDR3 is TGCAGCGTTGAGGGTTTGAGCGAAAGCTCCTACAATGAGCAGTTCTTC. It is translated as CSVEGLSESSYNEQFF.